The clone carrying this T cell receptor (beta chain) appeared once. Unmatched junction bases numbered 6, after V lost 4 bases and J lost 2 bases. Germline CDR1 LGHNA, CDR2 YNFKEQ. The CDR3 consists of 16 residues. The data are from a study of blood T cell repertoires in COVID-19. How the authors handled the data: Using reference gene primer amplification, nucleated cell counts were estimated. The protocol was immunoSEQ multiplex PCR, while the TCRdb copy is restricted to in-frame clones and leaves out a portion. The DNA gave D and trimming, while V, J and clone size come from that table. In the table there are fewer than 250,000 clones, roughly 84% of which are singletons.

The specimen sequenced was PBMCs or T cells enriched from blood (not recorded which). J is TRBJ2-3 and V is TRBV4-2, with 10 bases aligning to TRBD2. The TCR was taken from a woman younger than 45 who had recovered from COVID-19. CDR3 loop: CASSPGTSAVTDTQYF. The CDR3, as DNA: TGTGCCAGCAGCCCCGGGACTAGCGCGGTCACAGATACGCAGTATTTT.